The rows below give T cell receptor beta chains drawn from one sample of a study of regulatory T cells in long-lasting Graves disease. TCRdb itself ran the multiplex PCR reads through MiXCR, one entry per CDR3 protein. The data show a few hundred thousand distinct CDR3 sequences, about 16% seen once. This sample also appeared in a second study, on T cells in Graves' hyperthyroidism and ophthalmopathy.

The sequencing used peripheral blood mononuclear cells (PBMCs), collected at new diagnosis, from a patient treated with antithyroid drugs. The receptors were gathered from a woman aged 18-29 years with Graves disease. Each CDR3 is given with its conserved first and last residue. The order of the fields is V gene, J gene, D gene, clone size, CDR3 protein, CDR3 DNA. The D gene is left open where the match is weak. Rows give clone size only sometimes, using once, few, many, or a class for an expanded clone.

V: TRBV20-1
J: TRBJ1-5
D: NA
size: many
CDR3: CSVSRGVGNQPQHF
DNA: TGCAGTGTCTCCAGGGGAGTCGGCAATCAGCCCCAGCATTTT

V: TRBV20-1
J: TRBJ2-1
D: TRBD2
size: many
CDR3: CSATRGGPGGEQYNEQFF
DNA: TGCAGTGCTACTAGGGGTGGTCCGGGAGGTGAGCAATACAATGAGCAGTTCTTC

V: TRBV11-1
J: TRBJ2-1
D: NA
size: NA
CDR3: CASSPAGRGEQFF
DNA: TGTGCCAGCAGCCCGGCGGGACGGGGCGAGCAGTTCTTC

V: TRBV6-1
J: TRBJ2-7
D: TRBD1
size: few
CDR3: CASSWDRATYEQYF
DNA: TGTGCCAGCAGCTGGGACAGAGCGACCTACGAGCAGTACTTC

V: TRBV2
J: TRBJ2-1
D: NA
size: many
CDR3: CASRGISPLSNEQFF
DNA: TGTGCCAGCAGGGGGATTAGCCCCCTTTCGAATGAGCAGTTCTTC

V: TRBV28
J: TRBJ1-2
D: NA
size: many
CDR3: CASTVQGGYGYTF
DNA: TGTGCCAGCACGGTACAGGGAGGCTATGGCTACACCTTC

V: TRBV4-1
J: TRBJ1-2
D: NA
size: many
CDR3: CASSQDRAAGGYTF
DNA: TGTGCCAGCAGCCAAGATAGGGCTGCTGGTGGCTACACCTTC

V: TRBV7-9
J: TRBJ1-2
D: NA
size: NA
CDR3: CASSLALNGYTF
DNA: TGTGCCAGCAGCTTAGCTCTCAATGGCTACACCTTC

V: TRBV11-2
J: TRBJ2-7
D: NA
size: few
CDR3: CASSLDKGWGEQYF
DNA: TGTGCCAGCAGCTTAGATAAAGGGTGGGGCGAGCAGTACTTC

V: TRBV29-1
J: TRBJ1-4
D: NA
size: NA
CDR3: CSVRGHFRGTEKLFF
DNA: TGCAGCGTTCGAGGCCATTTTAGAGGGACCGAAAAACTGTTTTTT

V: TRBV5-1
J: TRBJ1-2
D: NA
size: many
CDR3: CASSLVLDGGYTF
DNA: TGCGCCAGCAGCTTGGTCCTAGACGGTGGCTACACCTTC

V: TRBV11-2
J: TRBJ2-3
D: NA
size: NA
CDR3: CASSFLGSRTDTQYF
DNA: TGTGCCAGCAGCTTTCTAGGGTCCCGCACAGATACGCAGTATTTT

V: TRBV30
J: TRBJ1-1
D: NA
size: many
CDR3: CAWSVRRYSNTEAFF
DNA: TGTGCCTGGAGTGTACGGAGATATTCCAACACTGAAGCTTTCTTT

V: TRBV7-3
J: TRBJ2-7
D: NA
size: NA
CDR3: CASSLTHTHEQYF
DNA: TGTGCCAGCAGCTTAACACACACCCACGAGCAGTACTTC

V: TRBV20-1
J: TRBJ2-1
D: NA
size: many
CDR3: CSARDFRDSINEQFF
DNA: TGCAGTGCTAGAGATTTCCGGGACTCGATCAATGAGCAGTTCTTC

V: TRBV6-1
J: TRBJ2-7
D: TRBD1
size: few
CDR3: CASTWSSDRDLYEQYF
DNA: TGTGCCAGCACCTGGTCGTCGGACAGGGACCTCTACGAGCAGTACTTC

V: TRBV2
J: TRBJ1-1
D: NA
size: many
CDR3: CASRGGEAFF
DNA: TGTGCCAGCAGGGGAGGAGAAGCTTTCTTT

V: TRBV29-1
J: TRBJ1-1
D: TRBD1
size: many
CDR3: CSVVGQLNTEAFF
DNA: TGCAGCGTTGTGGGACAGCTGAACACTGAAGCTTTCTTT

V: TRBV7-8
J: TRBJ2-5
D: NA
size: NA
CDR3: CASSLDGFDRSYGF
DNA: TGTGCCAGCAGCTTAGACGGGTTCGACAGATCCTACGGTTTC

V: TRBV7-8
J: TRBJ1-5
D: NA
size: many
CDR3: CASSLRRDQPQHF
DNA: TGTGCCAGCAGCCTTAGAAGGGATCAGCCCCAGCATTTT

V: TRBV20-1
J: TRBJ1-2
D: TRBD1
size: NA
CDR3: CSARAGTGENYGYTF
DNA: TGCAGTGCTAGAGCCGGGACAGGGGAAAACTATGGCTACACCTTC

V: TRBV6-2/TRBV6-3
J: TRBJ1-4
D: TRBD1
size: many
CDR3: CASSWPGQGEEKLFF
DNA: TGTGCCAGCAGTTGGCCGGGACAGGGAGAAGAAAAACTGTTTTTT

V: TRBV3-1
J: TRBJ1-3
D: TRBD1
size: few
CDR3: CASSLRDRSSGNTIYF
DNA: TGTGCCAGCAGCCTAAGGGACAGGAGCTCTGGAAACACCATATATTTT

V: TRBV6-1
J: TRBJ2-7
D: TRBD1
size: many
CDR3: CASSEGTVEPYEQYF
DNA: TGTGCCAGCAGTGAGGGGACAGTCGAGCCCTACGAGCAGTACTTC

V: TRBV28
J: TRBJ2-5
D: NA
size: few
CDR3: CASRGADSSSVHF
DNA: TGTGCCAGCAGGGGGGCGGACAGCTCAAGCGTGCACTTC

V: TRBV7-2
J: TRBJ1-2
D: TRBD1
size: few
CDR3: CASSLEGLDRVGYTF
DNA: TGTGCCAGCAGCTTAGAAGGGTTGGACAGGGTCGGCTACACCTTC

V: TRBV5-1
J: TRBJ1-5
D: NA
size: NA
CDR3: CASSLDGGGQPQHF
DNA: TGCGCCAGCAGCTTGGACGGGGGTGGCCAGCCCCAGCATTTT

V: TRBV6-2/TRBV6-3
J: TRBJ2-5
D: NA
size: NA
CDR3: CASSSAETQYF
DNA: TGTGCCAGCAGTTCGGCAGAGACCCAGTACTTC

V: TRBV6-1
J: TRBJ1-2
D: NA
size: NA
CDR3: CASAPIDRKFGYTF
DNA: TGTGCCAGCGCTCCCATTGACCGCAAGTTTGGCTACACCTTC

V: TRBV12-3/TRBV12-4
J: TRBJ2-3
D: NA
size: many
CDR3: CASSFSLGGTAFTDTQYF
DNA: TGTGCCAGCAGTTTTTCATTGGGCGGGACCGCCTTCACAGATACGCAGTATTTT

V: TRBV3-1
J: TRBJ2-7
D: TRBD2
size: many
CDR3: CASSQKGGRARYEQYF
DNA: TGTGCCAGCAGCCAAAAGGGCGGGAGGGCCCGATACGAGCAGTACTTC

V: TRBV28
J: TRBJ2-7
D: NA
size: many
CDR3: CASSLFGGHEQYF
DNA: TGTGCCAGCAGTTTATTCGGGGGGCACGAGCAGTACTTC

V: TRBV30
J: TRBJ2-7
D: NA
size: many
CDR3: CAWSDSGGYEQYF
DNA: TGTGCCTGGAGTGATTCTGGGGGCTACGAGCAGTACTTC

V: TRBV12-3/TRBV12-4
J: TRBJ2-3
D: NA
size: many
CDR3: CASSLLRGTDTQYF
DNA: TGTGCCAGCAGTTTGTTGCGGGGCACAGATACGCAGTATTTT

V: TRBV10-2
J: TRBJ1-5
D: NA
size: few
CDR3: CASSESGGGQPQHF
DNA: TGCGCCAGCAGTGAGTCGGGGGGCGGTCAGCCCCAGCATTTT

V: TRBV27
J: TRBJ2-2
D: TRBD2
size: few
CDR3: CASSFTSGTGELFF
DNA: TGTGCCAGCAGTTTTACTAGCGGGACCGGGGAGCTGTTTTTT

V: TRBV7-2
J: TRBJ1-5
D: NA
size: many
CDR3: CASSLFRSTRPQHF
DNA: TGTGCCAGCAGCTTATTTCGCAGCACGCGGCCCCAGCATTTT

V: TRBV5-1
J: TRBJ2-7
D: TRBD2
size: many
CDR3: CASSLELGRASYEQYF
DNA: TGCGCCAGCAGCTTGGAGCTCGGGAGGGCCTCCTACGAGCAGTACTTC

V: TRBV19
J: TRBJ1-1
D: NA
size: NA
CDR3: CASSIGGLTEAFF
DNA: TGTGCCAGTAGTATCGGGGGTCTGACTGAAGCTTTCTTT

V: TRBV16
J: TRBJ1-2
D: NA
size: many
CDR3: CASSQSADGYTF
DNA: TGTGCCAGCAGCCAATCGGCCGATGGCTACACCTTC

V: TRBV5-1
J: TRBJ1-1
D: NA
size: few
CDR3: CASRGQMNTEAFF
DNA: TGCGCCAGCAGGGGCCAGATGAACACTGAAGCTTTCTTT

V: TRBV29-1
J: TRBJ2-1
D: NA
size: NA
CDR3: CSVGAGLGYNEQFF
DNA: TGCAGCGTTGGGGCGGGGCTAGGGTACAATGAGCAGTTCTTC